The subject of this entry is one T cell receptor (beta chain). This sample was included in a study of technical replicates of blood from a handful of donors. The CDR3 runs 13 residues. V trimming: 9 bases; J trimming: 5 bases; junction bases outside the gene matches: 6. Germline V CDR1 and CDR2: LNHDA, SQIVND (reference sequence). TCRdb's copy holds only in-frame clones and misses some; the assay was immunoSEQ multiplex PCR. Of under 65,000 clones in the sample, about 96% were seen once. The specimen sequenced was T cells isolated from PBMCs. This TCR came from a human donor in good health. The rearrangement joins TRBV19 to TRBJ1-5; 8 bases fit TRBD1. CDR3 region: CASHRGVDQPQHF. For the CDR3, the DNA is TGTGCCAGCCACAGGGGGGTCGATCAGCCCCAGCATTTT. Complete variable domain (other parts from reference TRBV19 and TRBJ1-5): DGGITQSPKYLFRKEGQNVTLSCEQNLNHDAMYWYRQDPGQGLRLIYYSQIVNDFQKGDIAEGYSVSREKKESFPLTVTSAQKNPTAFYLCASHRGVDQPQHFGDGTRLSIL.